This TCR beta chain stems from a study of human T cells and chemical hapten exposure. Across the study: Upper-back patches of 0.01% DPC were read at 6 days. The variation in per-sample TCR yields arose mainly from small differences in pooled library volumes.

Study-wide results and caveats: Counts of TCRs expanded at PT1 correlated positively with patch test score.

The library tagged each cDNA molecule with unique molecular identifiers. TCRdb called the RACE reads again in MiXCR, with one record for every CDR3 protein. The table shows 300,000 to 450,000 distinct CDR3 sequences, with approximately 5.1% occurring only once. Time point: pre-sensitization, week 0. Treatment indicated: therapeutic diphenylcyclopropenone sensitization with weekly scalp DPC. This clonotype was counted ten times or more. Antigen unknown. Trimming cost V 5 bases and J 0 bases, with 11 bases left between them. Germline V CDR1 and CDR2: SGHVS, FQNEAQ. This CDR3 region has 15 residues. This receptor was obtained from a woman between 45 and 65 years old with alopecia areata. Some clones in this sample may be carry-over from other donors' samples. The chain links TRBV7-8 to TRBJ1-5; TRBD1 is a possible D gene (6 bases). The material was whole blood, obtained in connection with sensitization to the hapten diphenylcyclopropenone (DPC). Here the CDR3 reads CASSARTASNQPQHF. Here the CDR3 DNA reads TGTGCCAGCAGCGCAAGGACAGCTAGCAATCAGCCCCAGCATTTT.